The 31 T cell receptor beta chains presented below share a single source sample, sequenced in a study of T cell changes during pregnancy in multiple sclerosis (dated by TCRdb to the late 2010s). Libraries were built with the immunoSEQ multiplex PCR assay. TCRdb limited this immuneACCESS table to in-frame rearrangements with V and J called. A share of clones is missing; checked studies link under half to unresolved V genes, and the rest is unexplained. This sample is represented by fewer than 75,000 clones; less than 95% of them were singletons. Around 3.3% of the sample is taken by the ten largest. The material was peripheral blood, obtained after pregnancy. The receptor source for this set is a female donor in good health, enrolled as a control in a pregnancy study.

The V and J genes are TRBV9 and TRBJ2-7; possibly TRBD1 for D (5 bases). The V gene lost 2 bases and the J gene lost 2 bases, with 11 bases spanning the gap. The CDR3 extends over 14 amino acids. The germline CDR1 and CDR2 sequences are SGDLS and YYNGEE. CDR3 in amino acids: CASSVTDRAYEQYF. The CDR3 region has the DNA TGTGCCAGCAGCGTCACAGACAGAGCCTACGAGCAGTACTTC.

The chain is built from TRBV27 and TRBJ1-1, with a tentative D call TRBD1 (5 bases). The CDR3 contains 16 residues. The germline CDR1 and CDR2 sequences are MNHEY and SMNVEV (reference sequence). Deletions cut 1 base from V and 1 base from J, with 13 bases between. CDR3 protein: CASSLFAGEGNTEAFF. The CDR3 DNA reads TGTGCCAGCAGTTTATTCGCGGGGGAGGGGAACACTGAAGCTTTCTTT.

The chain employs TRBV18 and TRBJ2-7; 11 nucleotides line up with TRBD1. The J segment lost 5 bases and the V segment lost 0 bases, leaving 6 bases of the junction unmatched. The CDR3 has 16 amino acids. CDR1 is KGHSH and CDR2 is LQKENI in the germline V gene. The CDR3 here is CASSPPGTGGFHEQYF. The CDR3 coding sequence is TGTGCCAGCTCACCACCCGGGACAGGGGGATTCCACGAGCAGTACTTC.

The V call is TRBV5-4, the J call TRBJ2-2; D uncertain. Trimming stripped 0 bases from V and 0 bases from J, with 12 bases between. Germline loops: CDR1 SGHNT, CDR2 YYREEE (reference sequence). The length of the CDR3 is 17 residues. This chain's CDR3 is CASSLDMAPANTGELFF. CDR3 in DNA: TGTGCCAGCAGCTTGGATATGGCTCCCGCGAACACCGGGGAGCTGTTTTTT.

Here the CDR3 DNA reads TGTGCCAGCAGTTCGGGGGTGCTCTCCTACGAGCAGTACTTC. It is translated as CASSSGVLSYEQYF. The chain couples TRBV6-6 to TRBJ2-7; D is possibly TRBD2 (6 bases). Germline V CDR1 and CDR2: MNHNY, SVGAGI (reference sequence). Trimming took off 4 bases at V and 0 bases at J, with 10 bases between the two ends. The length of the CDR3 is 14 residues.

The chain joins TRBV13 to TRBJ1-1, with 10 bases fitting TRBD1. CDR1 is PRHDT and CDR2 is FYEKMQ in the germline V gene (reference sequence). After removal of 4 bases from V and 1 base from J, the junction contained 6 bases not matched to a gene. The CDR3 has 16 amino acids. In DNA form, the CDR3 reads TGTGCCAGCAGCTCCCGGGACAGGGGAAGGAACACTGAAGCTTTCTTT. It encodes CASSSRDRGRNTEAFF. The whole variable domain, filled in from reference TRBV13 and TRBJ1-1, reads AAGVIQSPRHLIKEKRETATLKCYPIPRHDTVYWYQQGPGQDPQFLISFYEKMQSDKGSIPDRFSAQQFSDYHSELNMSSLELGDSALYFCASSSRDRGRNTEAFFGQGTRLTVV.

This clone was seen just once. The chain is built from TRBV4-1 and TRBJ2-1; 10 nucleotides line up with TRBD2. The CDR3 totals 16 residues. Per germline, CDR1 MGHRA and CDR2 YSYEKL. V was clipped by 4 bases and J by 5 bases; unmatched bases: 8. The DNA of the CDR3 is TGCGCCAGCAGCCGCGGCAGCGGGAGGGTAGACAATGAGCAGTTCTTC. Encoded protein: CASSRGSGRVDNEQFF.

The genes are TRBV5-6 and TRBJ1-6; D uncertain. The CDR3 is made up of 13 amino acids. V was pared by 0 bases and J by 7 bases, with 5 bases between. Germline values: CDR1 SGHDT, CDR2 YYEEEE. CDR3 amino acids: CASSLGENSPLHF. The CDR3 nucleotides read TGTGCCAGCAGCTTGGGAGAGAATTCACCCCTCCACTTT.

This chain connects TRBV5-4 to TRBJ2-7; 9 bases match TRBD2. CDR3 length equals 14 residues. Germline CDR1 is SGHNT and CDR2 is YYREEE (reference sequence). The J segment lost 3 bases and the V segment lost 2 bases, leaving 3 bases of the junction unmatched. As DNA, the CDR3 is TGTGCCAGCAGCTTAGCGGGGGGTCTCTACGAGCAGTACTTC. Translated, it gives CASSLAGGLYEQYF.

The CDR3 DNA reads as TGCGCCAGCAGCCAAGATCGTTGGACAGGTTCCCCGGGGGCTTTCTTT. It codes for CASSQDRWTGSPGAFF. The J gene is TRBJ1-1, the V gene TRBV4-3, with TRBD1 identical over 7 bases. V gave up 0 bases and J gave up 11 bases; unmatched junction bases: 15. The length of the CDR3 is 16 residues. Germline V gives CDR1 LGHNA, CDR2 YSLEER.

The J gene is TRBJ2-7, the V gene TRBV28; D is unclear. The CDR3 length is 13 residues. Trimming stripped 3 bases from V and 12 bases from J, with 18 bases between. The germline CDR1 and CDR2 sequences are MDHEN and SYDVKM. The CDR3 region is CASSFSLRTTRYF. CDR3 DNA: TGTGCCAGCAGTTTTTCCCTTAGAACCACGCGGTACTTC.

DNA for the CDR3: TGTGCCAGAAGATTCTCACTAGCGGACAGCTCCTACGAGCAGTACTTC. Translated, it gives CARRFSLADSSYEQYF. The chain employs TRBV5-3 and TRBJ2-7; 8 bases align to TRBD2. TRBV5-3 has ORF status, its function being uncertain. The CDR3 is 16 amino acids. With 5 bases clipped from V and 0 bases from J, the junction kept 10 bases outside the gene matches.

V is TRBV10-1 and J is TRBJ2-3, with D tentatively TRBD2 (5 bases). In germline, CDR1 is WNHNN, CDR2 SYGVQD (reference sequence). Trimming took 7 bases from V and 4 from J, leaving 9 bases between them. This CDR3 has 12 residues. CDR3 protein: CASNRRADTQYF. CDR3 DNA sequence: TGCGCCAGCAATCGGCGGGCAGATACGCAGTATTTT.

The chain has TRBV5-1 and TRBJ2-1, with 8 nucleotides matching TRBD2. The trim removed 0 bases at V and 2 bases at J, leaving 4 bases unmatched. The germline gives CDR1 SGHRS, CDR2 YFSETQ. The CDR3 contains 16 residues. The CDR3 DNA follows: TGCGCCAGCAGCTTGGAGGCGGGAGGTCCCTACAATGAGCAGTTCTTC. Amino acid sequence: CASSLEAGGPYNEQFF.

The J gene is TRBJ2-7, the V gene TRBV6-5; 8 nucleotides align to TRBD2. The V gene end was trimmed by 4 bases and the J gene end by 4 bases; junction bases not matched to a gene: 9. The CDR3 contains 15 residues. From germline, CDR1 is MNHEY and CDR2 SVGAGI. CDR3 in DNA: TGTGCCAGCAGTTCCCTCGGGGGGGCCTCGTACGAGCAGTACTTC. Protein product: CASSSLGGASYEQYF.

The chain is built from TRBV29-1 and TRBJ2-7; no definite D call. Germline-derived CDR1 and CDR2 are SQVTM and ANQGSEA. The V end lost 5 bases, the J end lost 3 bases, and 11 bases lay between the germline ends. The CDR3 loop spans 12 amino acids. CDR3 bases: TGCAGCGTTAACGTCCCAGGCTACGAGCAGTACTTC. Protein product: CSVNVPGYEQYF.

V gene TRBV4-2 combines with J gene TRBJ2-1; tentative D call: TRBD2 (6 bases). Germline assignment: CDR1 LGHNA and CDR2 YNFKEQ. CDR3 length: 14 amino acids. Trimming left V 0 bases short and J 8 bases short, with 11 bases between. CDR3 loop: CASSQERDSDEQFF. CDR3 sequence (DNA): TGTGCCAGCAGCCAAGAGCGGGACTCAGATGAGCAGTTCTTC.

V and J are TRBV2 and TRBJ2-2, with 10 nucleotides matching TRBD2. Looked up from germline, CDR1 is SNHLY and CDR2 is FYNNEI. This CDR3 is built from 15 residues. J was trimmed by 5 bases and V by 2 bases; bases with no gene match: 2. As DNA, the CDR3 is TGTGCCAGCAGTGAAAATAGCGGGGGGACCGGGGAGCTGTTTTTT. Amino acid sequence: CASSENSGGTGELFF.

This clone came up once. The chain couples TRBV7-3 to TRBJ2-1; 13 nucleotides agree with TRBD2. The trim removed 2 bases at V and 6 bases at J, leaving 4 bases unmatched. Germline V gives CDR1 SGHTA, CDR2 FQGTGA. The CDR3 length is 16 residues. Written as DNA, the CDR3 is TGTGCCAGCAGCTTAGGGACTAGCGGGGTTTTCAATGAGCAGTTCTTC. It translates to CASSLGTSGVFNEQFF.

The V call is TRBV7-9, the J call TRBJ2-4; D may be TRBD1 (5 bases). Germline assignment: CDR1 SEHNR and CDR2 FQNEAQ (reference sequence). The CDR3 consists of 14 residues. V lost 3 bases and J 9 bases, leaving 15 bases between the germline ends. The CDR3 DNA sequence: TGTGCCAGCAGCTTCCTGGACAATTTCGGCATTCAGTACTTC. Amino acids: CASSFLDNFGIQYF.

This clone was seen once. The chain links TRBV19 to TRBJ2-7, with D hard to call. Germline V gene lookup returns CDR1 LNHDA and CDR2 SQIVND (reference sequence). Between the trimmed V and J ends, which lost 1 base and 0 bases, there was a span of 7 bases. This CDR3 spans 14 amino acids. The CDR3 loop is CASSIGDNSYEQYF. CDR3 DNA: TGTGCCAGTAGTATAGGTGACAACTCCTACGAGCAGTACTTC.

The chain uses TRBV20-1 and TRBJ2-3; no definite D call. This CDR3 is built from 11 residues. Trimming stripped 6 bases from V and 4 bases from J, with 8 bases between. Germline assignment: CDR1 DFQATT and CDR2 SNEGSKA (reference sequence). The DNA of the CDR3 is TGCAGTGCCCAGATTTCAGATACGCAGTATTTT. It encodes CSAQISDTQYF.

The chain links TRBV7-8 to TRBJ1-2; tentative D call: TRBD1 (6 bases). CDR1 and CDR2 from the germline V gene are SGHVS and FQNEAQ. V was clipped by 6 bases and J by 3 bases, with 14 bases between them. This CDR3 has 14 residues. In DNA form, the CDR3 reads TGTGCCAGCAGGCCACAGGGAATAGACTATGGCTACACCTTC. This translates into CASRPQGIDYGYTF.

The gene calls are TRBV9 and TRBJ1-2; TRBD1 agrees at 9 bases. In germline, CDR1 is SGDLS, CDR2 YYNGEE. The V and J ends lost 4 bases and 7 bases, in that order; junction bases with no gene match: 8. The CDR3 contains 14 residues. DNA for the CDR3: TGTGCCAGCAGCCCCCGGGACAGGGACGGTGGCTACACCTTC. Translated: CASSPRDRDGGYTF.

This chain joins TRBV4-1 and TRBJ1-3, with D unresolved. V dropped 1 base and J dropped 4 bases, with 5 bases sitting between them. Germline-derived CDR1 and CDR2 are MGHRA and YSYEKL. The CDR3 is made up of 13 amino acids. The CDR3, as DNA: TGCGCCAGCAGCCAAGCAGAAGGAAACACCATATATTTT. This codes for CASSQAEGNTIYF.

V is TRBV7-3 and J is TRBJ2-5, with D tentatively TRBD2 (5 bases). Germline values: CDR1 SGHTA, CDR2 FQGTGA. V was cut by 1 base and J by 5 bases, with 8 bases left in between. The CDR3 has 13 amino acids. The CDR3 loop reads CASSLIGGETQYF. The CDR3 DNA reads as TGTGCCAGCAGCTTAATAGGAGGCGAGACCCAGTACTTC.

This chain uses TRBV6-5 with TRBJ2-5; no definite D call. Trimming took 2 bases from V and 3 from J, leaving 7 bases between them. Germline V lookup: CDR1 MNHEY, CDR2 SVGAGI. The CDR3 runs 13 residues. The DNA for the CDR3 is TGTGCCAGCAGTTACCGTGTTGAAGAGACCCAGTACTTC. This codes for CASSYRVEETQYF.

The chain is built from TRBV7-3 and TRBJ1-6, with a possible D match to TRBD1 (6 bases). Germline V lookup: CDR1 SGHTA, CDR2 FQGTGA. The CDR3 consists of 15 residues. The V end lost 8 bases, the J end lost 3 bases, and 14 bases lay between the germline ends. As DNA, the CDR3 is TGTGCCAGCTCCCCGGGGGGCAACTATAATTCACCCCTCCACTTT. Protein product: CASSPGGNYNSPLHF.

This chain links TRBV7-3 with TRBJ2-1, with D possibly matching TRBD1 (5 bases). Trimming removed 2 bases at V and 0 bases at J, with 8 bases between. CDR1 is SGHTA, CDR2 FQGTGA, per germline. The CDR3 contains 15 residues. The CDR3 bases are TGTGCCAGCAGCTTACAGGGAAGCTCCTACAATGAGCAGTTCTTC. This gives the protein CASSLQGSSYNEQFF.

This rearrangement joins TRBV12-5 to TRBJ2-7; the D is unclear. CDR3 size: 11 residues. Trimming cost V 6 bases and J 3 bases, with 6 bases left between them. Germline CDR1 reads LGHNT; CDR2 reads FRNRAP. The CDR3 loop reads CASGIGYEQYF. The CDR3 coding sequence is TGTGCTAGTGGCATCGGCTACGAGCAGTACTTC.

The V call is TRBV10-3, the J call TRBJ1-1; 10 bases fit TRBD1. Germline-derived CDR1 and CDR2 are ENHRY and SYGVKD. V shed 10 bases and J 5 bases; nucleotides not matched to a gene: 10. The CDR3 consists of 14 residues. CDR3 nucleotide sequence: TGTGCCACCTCAGACAGGGGGCCGACTACTGAAGCTTTCTTT. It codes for CATSDRGPTTEAFF.